Below are 23 T cell receptor beta chains sequenced from a single sample in a study of metastatic and nonmetastatic thyroid tumors. With MiXCR, TCRdb reprocessed the PCR reads. Among 100,000 or so clones, around 14% were seen once, and the ten largest hold 3.6%. Nobody among the patients had been given any treatment before thyroid surgery. The material sequenced was blood. The origin of the receptors is a female donor with papillary thyroid cancer or a benign thyroid nodule (not recorded which). Some clones in this sample may be carry-over from other donors' samples.

This clone was observed many times. This chain connects TRBV7-2 to TRBJ2-5, with D perhaps matching TRBD2 (5 bases). The CDR3 is 17 residues long. V was cut by 5 bases and J by 5 bases, with 24 bases left in between. CDR1 and CDR2 (germline): SGHTA, FQGNSA. In DNA form, the CDR3 reads TGTGCCAGCAGCCATTACCCGAGAGGCCCACCGGGGGAGACCCAGTACTTC. It encodes CASSHYPRGPPGETQYF.

This clone was detected ten times or more. The chain employs TRBV10-3 and TRBJ1-1; D is undetermined. The CDR3 consists of 11 residues. V lost 1 base to trimming and J lost 7 bases, with 4 bases between them. Per the germline V gene, CDR1 is ENHRY and CDR2 is SYGVKD. The CDR3 DNA is TGTGCCATCAGTGAGTACAATGAAGCTTTCTTT. Translation gives CAISEYNEAFF.

As regards this clone: A much larger clone differs by one base, so this may be a read error. The same CDR3 arises from other DNA sequences in this sample as well. The gene calls are TRBV5-1 and TRBJ2-2, with D perhaps TRBD1 (5 bases). CDR3 size: 15 residues. Germline CDR1 is SGHRS and CDR2 is YFSETQ. The CDR3 DNA reads TGCGCCAGCAGCTTAGGTGGGGCGAAAACCGGGGAGCTGTTTTTT. It yields the protein CASSLGGAKTGELFF. Filled out from reference TRBV5-1 and TRBJ2-2, the complete variable domain reads KAGVTQTPRYLIKTRGQQVTLSCSPISGHRSVSWYQQTPGQGLQFLFEYFSETQRNKGNFPGRFSGRQFSNSRSEMNVSTLELGDSALYLCASSLGGAKTGELFFGEGSRLTVL.

This clone was recorded at least ten times. V is TRBV2 and J is TRBJ2-7, with D perhaps assigned TRBD1 or TRBD2 (5 bases each). The germline CDR1 and CDR2 sequences are SNHLY and FYNNEI. V was trimmed by 5 bases and J by 4 bases, leaving 18 bases between them. The CDR3 is 15 residues long. DNA of the CDR3: TGTGCCAGCAGTCCAACCGGGACCCTACGTTACGAGCAGTACTTC. Residues: CASSPTGTLRYEQYF.

This clone was counted ten times or more. The chain is built from TRBV28 and TRBJ2-7; 10 bases are shared with TRBD1. This CDR3 has 14 amino acids. Germline V lookup: CDR1 MDHEN, CDR2 SYDVKM. After removal of 6 bases from V and 5 bases from J, the junction contained 7 bases not matched to a gene. CDR3 DNA sequence: TGTGCCAGCAGCTCGGGACAGGGGCAGAACGAGCAGTACTTC. Amino acid sequence: CASSSGQGQNEQYF.

A note on this clone: A much larger clone lies a single base off, so this may be a read error. The chain is built from TRBV19 and TRBJ2-7, with 11 bases identical to TRBD2. The J segment lost 3 bases and the V segment lost 5 bases, leaving 9 bases of the junction unmatched. CDR3 length: 16 residues. Germline values: CDR1 LNHDA, CDR2 SQIVND (reference sequence). CDR3 in DNA: TGTGCCAGTAGTGTCTCCGGACTAGCGGGTCACTACGAGCAGTACTTC. As protein: CASSVSGLAGHYEQYF.

Of note for this clone: A much larger clone differs by one base, so this may be a read error. The gene calls are TRBV9 and TRBJ2-1, with TRBD2 as a possible D gene (7 bases). This CDR3 has 16 residues. Germline-derived CDR1 and CDR2 are SGDLS and YYNGEE. Trimming removed 4 bases at V and 6 bases at J, with 20 bases between. The CDR3 loop reads CASSPRTRGGANEQFF. The CDR3 nucleotides read TGTGCCAGCAGCCCCCGGACTAGAGGGGGGGCCAATGAGCAGTTCTTC.

The rearrangement uses TRBV28 and TRBJ2-7, with 8 bases lining up with TRBD2. This CDR3 has 17 residues. V was pared by 4 bases and J by 6 bases, with 17 bases of the junction left unmatched. Looked up from germline, CDR1 is MDHEN and CDR2 is SYDVKM. In DNA form, the CDR3 reads TGTGCCAGCAGTTCCCCAGGACCAGCGGGGGCCCCCTGCGAGCAGTACTTC. Translating gives CASSSPGPAGAPCEQYF.

For this clone: A much larger clone lies one base from this, so it may be a read error. The J gene is TRBJ2-7, the V gene TRBV4-1, with 8 bases identical to TRBD2. The CDR3 is 16 residues long. V shed 3 bases and J 6 bases; nucleotides not matched to a gene: 13. Germline V lookup: CDR1 MGHRA, CDR2 YSYEKL. The CDR3, as DNA: TGCGCCAGCAGCCATTCCGGGACTAGAGGGCTCGGCGAGCAGTACTTC. The encoded protein is CASSHSGTRGLGEQYF.

This clone appeared a few times. DNA of the CDR3: TGTGCCAGCAGGTTTAACTATGATTACAATGAGCAGTTCTTC. This encodes CASRFNYDYNEQFF. The chain is built from TRBV12-3 or TRBV12-4 and TRBJ2-1, with D hard to call. This CDR3 has 14 residues. Trimming shortened V by 6 bases and J by 4 bases, and 13 bases separated the two germline ends.

Sample share makes this clone medium-sized. The chain carries TRBV6-1 and TRBJ2-5; 14 nucleotides line up with TRBD2. The trim removed 4 bases at V and 2 bases at J, leaving 0 bases unmatched. This CDR3 is built from 15 residues. Germline V lookup: CDR1 MNHNS, CDR2 SASEGT. The CDR3: CASSGLAGGQETQYF. The DNA for the CDR3 is TGTGCCAGCAGTGGACTAGCGGGGGGGCAAGAGACCCAGTACTTC.

This clone was seen repeatedly, ten times or more. The chain has TRBV6-1 and TRBJ1-2; D unclear. V lost 4 bases, J lost 8 bases, and 11 bases lay in between. The CDR3 totals 12 residues. The germline V gene encodes CDR1 MNHNS and CDR2 SASEGT. The CDR3 nucleotides are TGTGCCAGCAGTGGCCAGACGGGCGGCTACACCTTC. This encodes CASSGQTGGYTF.

This clone was observed a handful of times. One base away lies a much larger clone, so this may be a sequencing read error. V and J are TRBV3-1 and TRBJ2-2, with a possible D match to TRBD1 (7 bases). The germline gives CDR1 LGHDT, CDR2 YNNKEL (reference sequence). The CDR3 runs 16 residues. The CDR3 region has the DNA TGTACCAGCAGCCCCCGGGGCAGGGGGGTACCCGGGGAGCTGTTTTTT. Encoded protein: CTSSPRGRGVPGELFF.

This clone has a count of ten or more. This sequence joins TRBV7-9 and TRBJ2-1; D unresolved. The CDR3 length is 12 residues. Germline V gene data show CDR1 as SEHNR and CDR2 as FQNEAQ (reference sequence). Trimming left V 3 bases short and J 8 bases short, with 8 bases between. The CDR3 bases are TGTGCCAGCAGCTTGGCCCCCTATGAGCAGTTCTTC. Encoded protein: CASSLAPYEQFF.

The table lists this clone with a few counts. A much bigger clone sits one base away, suggesting this may be a read error. The chain couples TRBV7-9 to TRBJ2-5; 14 bases match TRBD2. Germline V gene lookup returns CDR1 SEHNR and CDR2 FQNEAQ (reference sequence). The CDR3 covers 16 residues. J was trimmed by 5 bases and V by 7 bases; bases with no gene match: 9. CDR3 DNA: TGTGCCAGCAACTTGACTAGCGGGGGGGCTGGGGAGACCCAGTACTTC. Encoded protein: CASNLTSGGAGETQYF.

At least ten counts were recorded for this clone. This chain joins TRBV12-3 or TRBV12-4 and TRBJ2-3; D is perhaps TRBD2 (5 bases). V was pared by 0 bases and J by 5 bases, with 15 bases between. This CDR3 region has 16 residues. CDR3 in amino acids: CASSLAVGYSGDTQYF. The CDR3 DNA follows: TGTGCCAGCAGTTTAGCGGTGGGATACAGCGGAGATACGCAGTATTTT.

This clone has at least ten counts. The chain uses TRBV6-4 and TRBJ2-7, with 7 bases matching TRBD1. V shed 6 bases, J shed 5 bases, and the junction held 13 bases outside the gene matches. Germline V gene data show CDR1 as MRHNA and CDR2 as SNTAGT. The CDR3 has 15 residues. The CDR3 DNA reads TGTGCCAGCAGCAAAGACAGGGAAGTCATCGACGAGCAGTACTTC. Translation: CASSKDREVIDEQYF.

This clone showed up many times. The chain carries TRBV20-1 and TRBJ1-1; perhaps TRBD1 as D (6 bases). The CDR3 sequence is 12 residues long. Germline V gene data show CDR1 as DFQATT and CDR2 as SNEGSKA (reference sequence). Trimming removed 4 bases from V and 7 bases from J, with 13 bases in between. DNA of the CDR3: TGCAGTGCTACACGACAGGTGAATGAAGCTTTCTTT. This codes for CSATRQVNEAFF.

This clone occurred many times. This chain joins TRBV6-1 and TRBJ1-4; unclear D gene. The CDR3 totals 13 residues. Deletions cut 3 bases from V and 7 bases from J, with 9 bases between. CDR1 and CDR2 from the germline V gene are MNHNS and SASEGT. CDR3 region: CASSDSMGEKLFF. The CDR3 coding sequence is TGTGCCAGCAGTGACAGTATGGGTGAAAAACTGTTTTTT.

Concerning this clone itself: With a much larger clone just one base away, this may be a read error. The same CDR3 also results from other DNA sequences found in this sample. The chain joins TRBV6-1 to TRBJ1-6, with a tentative D call TRBD1 (5 bases). The germline CDR1 and CDR2 sequences are MNHNS and SASEGT. There are 12 residues in the CDR3. Trimming took off 4 bases at V and 16 bases at J, with 14 bases between the two ends. The CDR3 loop is CASSGGQGPLHF. CDR3 coding DNA: TGTGCCAGCAGTGGCGGACAAGGACCACTCCACTTT.

At least ten counts were recorded for this clone. V is TRBV3-1 and J is TRBJ2-2; 7 bases map to TRBD1. Germline values: CDR1 LGHDT, CDR2 YNNKEL (reference sequence). CDR3 length: 17 amino acids. J was trimmed by 5 bases and V by 1 base; bases with no gene match: 10. The CDR3 nucleotides read TGTGCCAGCAGCCAAGTTAGACAGGGTTTTGGAACCGGGGAGCTGTTTTTT. This encodes CASSQVRQGFGTGELFF. Combining the CDR3 with reference TRBV3-1 and TRBJ2-2 gives the whole variable domain DTAVSQTPKYLVTQMGNDKSIKCEQNLGHDTMYWYKQDSKKFLKIMFSYNNKELIINETVPNRFSPKSPDKAHLNLHINSLELGDSAVYFCASSQVRQGFGTGELFFGEGSRLTVL.

This clone has at least ten counts. The chain couples TRBV2 to TRBJ1-2; no definite D call. V lost 4 bases and J 7 bases, leaving 7 bases between the germline ends. This CDR3 spans 11 amino acids. Germline lookup yields CDR1 SNHLY and CDR2 FYNNEI. CDR3 coding DNA: TGTGCCAGCAGTGGGGAAGTTGGCTACACCTTC. Amino acid sequence: CASSGEVGYTF. The whole variable domain, remainder taken from reference TRBV2 and TRBJ1-2, is EPEVTQTPSHQVTQMGQEVILRCVPISNHLYFYWYRQILGQKVEFLVSFYNNEISEKSEIFDDQFSVERPDGSNFTLKIRSTKLEDSAMYFCASSGEVGYTFGSGTRLTVV.

This clone showed up just a few times. This sequence may be a read error, since a much larger clone differs from it by one base. This specimen includes other DNA sequences encoding the same CDR3. This chain connects TRBV20-1 to TRBJ2-3; tentative D call: TRBD1 (5 bases). CDR1 is DFQATT, CDR2 SNEGSKA, per germline (reference sequence). The V end lost 5 bases, the J end lost 2 bases, and 8 bases lay between the germline ends. The CDR3 totals 12 residues. The CDR3 region has the DNA TGCAGTGCTCCGGACAACACAGATACGCAGTATTTT. This codes for CSAPDNTDTQYF.